The clone carrying this TCR beta chain has only a few counts. This specimen belongs to a study of T-cell memory formation after mild COVID-19. TCRdb ran MiXCR on the 5' RACE reads and lists one entry per CDR3 protein. In the table there are fewer than 250,000 distinct CDR3 sequences, 8% to 11% of which are singletons. The sample comprised PBMCs or a T cell subset sorted from them (not recorded which). The TCR was taken from a man between 18 and 35 years old who had mild COVID-19 (a few samples of this study predate the infection). Cell type and time point are not known.

The CDR3 spells CASRGTGKETQYF. The CDR3 nucleotides are TGTGCCAGCAGGGGGACAGGCAAAGAGACCCAGTACTTC. The chain carries TRBV7-2 and TRBJ2-5; 8 nucleotides agree with TRBD1. Unmatched junction bases numbered 3, after V lost 6 bases and J lost 3 bases. Germline CDR1 SGHTA, CDR2 FQGNSA. This CDR3 has 13 amino acids.